The 29 T cell receptor beta chains reported below all come from one sample, sequenced in a study of OX40 agonist ivuxolimab in advanced cancers. Repertoires were generated with immunoSEQ multiplex PCR, while TCRdb's copy carries only in-frame clones and drops some. The sample carries about 85,000 clones, 84% recorded once. The sequenced sample was CD4+ or CD8+ T cells sorted from blood, obtained in a trial of the OX40 agonist ivuxolimab. The receptors stem from an adult with an advanced solid tumor such as melanoma, head and neck, liver or kidney cancer.

This chain links TRBV6-6 with TRBJ1-5; tentatively, D is TRBD1 (5 bases). V dropped 5 bases and J dropped 8 bases, with 13 bases sitting between them. Germline V gives CDR1 MNHNY, CDR2 SVGAGI (reference sequence). The CDR3 extends over 13 amino acids. The CDR3: CASSPRRGEPQHF. The CDR3, as DNA: TGTGCCAGCAGTCCGAGAAGGGGCGAGCCCCAGCATTTT.

The chain uses TRBV6-5 and TRBJ1-6; unclear D gene. Trimming cost V 2 bases and J 10 bases, with 9 bases left between them. The CDR3 covers 13 residues. Germline V lookup: CDR1 MNHEY, CDR2 SVGAGI. The CDR3 reads CASSYEANSPLHF. DNA of the CDR3: TGTGCCAGCAGTTACGAGGCGAACTCACCCCTCCACTTT.

The rearrangement links TRBV5-5 to TRBJ1-3, with a weak D call TRBD1 (5 bases). Germline CDR1 SGHKS, CDR2 YYEKEE (reference sequence). The CDR3 consists of 15 residues. Deletions cut 4 bases from V and 4 bases from J, with 15 bases between. The chain's CDR3 is CASSQDTLAGNTIYF. CDR3 sequence (DNA): TGTGCCAGCAGCCAGGACACTCTGGCAGGAAACACCATATATTTT.

The rearrangement links TRBV27 to TRBJ1-6; TRBD1 is a possible D gene (5 bases). The CDR3 totals 13 residues. Germline lookup yields CDR1 MNHEY and CDR2 SMNVEV (reference sequence). Trimming left V 4 bases short and J 7 bases short, with 8 bases between. CDR3 protein: CASSWDGNSPLHF. In DNA form, the CDR3 reads TGTGCCAGCAGTTGGGACGGCAATTCACCCCTCCACTTT.

The V gene is TRBV5-1, the J gene TRBJ2-3; TRBD1 matches 9 bases. There are 14 residues in the CDR3. J gave up 3 bases and V 3 bases, and 2 bases lay outside the gene matches. Germline V gives CDR1 SGHRS, CDR2 YFSETQ. CDR3 coding DNA: TGCGCCAGCAGCTCGGACAGGGGTACAGATACGCAGTATTTT. Translation gives CASSSDRGTDTQYF.

This rearrangement joins TRBV30 to TRBJ2-7, with D unclear. The V end was cut by 0 bases, the J end by 6 bases, with 9 bases between. The CDR3 length is 12 residues. Germline lookup yields CDR1 GTSNPN and CDR2 SVGIG (reference sequence). CDR3: CAWSVSRSEQYF. The CDR3 nucleotides are TGTGCCTGGAGTGTAAGTAGGTCCGAGCAGTACTTC.

The chain uses TRBV28 and TRBJ2-7; 8 bases match TRBD1. Unmatched junction bases numbered 7, after V lost 8 bases and J lost 4 bases. This CDR3 contains 13 residues. In germline, CDR1 is MDHEN, CDR2 SYDVKM. CDR3 protein: CASLAGGAYEQYF. The DNA of the CDR3 is TGTGCCAGCTTGGCAGGGGGCGCGTACGAGCAGTACTTC.

This chain uses TRBV28 with TRBJ2-1, with D unclear. The V end was cut by 3 bases, the J end by 6 bases, with 3 bases between. CDR3 size: 11 residues. Germline loops: CDR1 MDHEN, CDR2 SYDVKM. The CDR3 is CASSLRNEQFF. Written as DNA, the CDR3 is TGTGCCAGCAGTTTGCGCAATGAGCAGTTCTTC.

This chain connects TRBV7-9 to TRBJ1-2, with D unclear. V lost 6 bases and J 6 bases, leaving 14 bases between the germline ends. The CDR3 is made up of 13 amino acids. Per the germline V gene, CDR1 is SEHNR and CDR2 is FQNEAQ (reference sequence). The CDR3 here is CASSPGRSNGYTF. The CDR3 nucleotides are TGTGCCAGCAGTCCTGGGCGGTCAAATGGCTACACCTTC.

This clone was counted between two and nine times. CDR3 coding DNA: TGTGCCAGCAGTGAACTGGATAGCAATCAGCCCCAGCATTTT. This translates into CASSELDSNQPQHF. V gene TRBV6-1 combines with J gene TRBJ1-5; D unclear. With 2 bases removed from V and 0 bases from J, the gap between germline ends came to 5 bases. The CDR3 contains 14 residues. Germline V CDR1 and CDR2: MNHNS, SASEGT.

V and J are TRBV19 and TRBJ2-5, with D possibly matching TRBD2 (6 bases). Trimming shortened V by 4 bases and J by 1 base, and 13 bases separated the two germline ends. Germline assignment: CDR1 LNHDA and CDR2 SQIVND (reference sequence). The CDR3 extends over 15 amino acids. This CDR3 is CASSSRGSLQETQYF. CDR3 DNA: TGTGCCAGTAGTAGCCGGGGGAGCCTCCAAGAGACCCAGTACTTC.

On this clone itself: At one end, the junction sequence differs from germline, possibly due to a read error. The gene calls are TRBV25-1 and TRBJ1-4; TRBD1 matches 7 bases. Germline V CDR1 and CDR2: MGHDK, SYGVNS. This CDR3 has 12 residues. As DNA, the CDR3 is TGTGCCAGCAGTGATCCCGGGACAGCCACCTTCTTT. It yields the protein CASSDPGTATFF.

As for this clone: This CDR3 is also generated by other DNA sequences in the sample. CDR3 protein: CAWSVVLGTEAFF. The CDR3 DNA reads as TGTGCCTGGAGTGTAGTCCTCGGCACTGAAGCTTTCTTT. The genes are TRBV30 and TRBJ1-1; D gene uncertain. Germline V gives CDR1 GTSNPN, CDR2 SVGIG (reference sequence). The CDR3 loop spans 13 amino acids. V shed 0 bases and J shed 4 bases, with 9 bases lying between them.

This chain uses TRBV7-9 with TRBJ2-3; 9 nucleotides match TRBD2. The CDR3 is 17 residues long. Trimming cost V 0 bases and J 5 bases; bases outside gene matches: 9. CDR1 is SEHNR and CDR2 is FQNEAQ in the germline V gene (reference sequence). The CDR3, as DNA: TGTGCCAGCAGCTTAGCACTAGCGGGTAAAAAGAGAGATACGCAGTATTTT. Translating it yields CASSLALAGKKRDTQYF.

The rearrangement links TRBV7-9 to TRBJ1-1, with a tentative D call TRBD1 (6 bases). The CDR3 has 18 residues. V was trimmed by 2 bases and J by 4 bases, leaving 23 bases between them. The germline V gene has CDR1 SEHNR and CDR2 FQNEAQ (reference sequence). CDR3 sequence: CASSLLGGTSRLGTEAFF. The DNA of the CDR3 is TGTGCCAGCAGCTTATTAGGGGGGACCTCTCGACTGGGCACTGAAGCTTTCTTT.

The chain links TRBV10-3 to TRBJ2-5, with D tentatively TRBD2 (6 bases). Germline CDR1 reads ENHRY; CDR2 reads SYGVKD. Trimming took off 3 bases at V and 4 bases at J, with 12 bases between the two ends. This CDR3 comprises 14 residues. The CDR3 DNA reads as TGTGCCATCAGTGAACCAGGGAGGATAGAGACCCAGTACTTC. Protein: CAISEPGRIETQYF.

The chain is built from TRBV4-1 and TRBJ2-5; D unclear. V lost 2 bases and J 5 bases, leaving 9 bases between the germline ends. The CDR3 is 13 amino acids. Germline CDR1 and CDR2: MGHRA and YSYEKL. The CDR3 sequence is CASSQSLGETQYF. CDR3 bases: TGCGCCAGCAGCCAATCTCTTGGCGAGACCCAGTACTTC.

The chain employs TRBV6-5 and TRBJ1-5; 7 nucleotides match TRBD1. CDR1 is MNHEY and CDR2 is SVGAGI in the germline V gene. The CDR3 runs 13 residues. J gave up 5 bases and V 6 bases, and 4 bases lay outside the gene matches. CDR3 loop: CASSIQGHQPQHF. CDR3 nucleotide sequence: TGTGCCAGCAGCATACAGGGGCATCAGCCCCAGCATTTT.

The chain combines TRBV5-1 with TRBJ2-5; a possible D gene is TRBD1 (5 bases). Deletions cut 0 bases from V and 5 bases from J, with 14 bases between. Germline V CDR1 and CDR2: SGHRS, YFSETQ. CDR3 length: 15 residues. DNA of the CDR3: TGCGCCAGCAGCTTGGATCAGGGTACTTTGGAGACCCAGTACTTC. Translation: CASSLDQGTLETQYF. The full variable domain, its missing parts supplied by reference TRBV5-1 and TRBJ2-5, is KAGVTQTPRYLIKTRGQQVTLSCSPISGHRSVSWYQQTPGQGLQFLFEYFSETQRNKGNFPGRFSGRQFSNSRSEMNVSTLELGDSALYLCASSLDQGTLETQYFGPGTRLLVL.

The chain has TRBV7-2 and TRBJ1-2; D unclear. The CDR3 spans 12 residues. The germline CDR1 and CDR2 sequences are SGHTA and FQGNSA. V gave up 5 bases and J gave up 7 bases, with 11 bases separating them. In DNA form, the CDR3 reads TGTGCCAGCAGCCCAGCAGGAGTTGGCTACACCTTC. As protein: CASSPAGVGYTF.

This chain uses TRBV28 with TRBJ1-6; 10 bases agree with TRBD1. The CDR3 runs 17 residues. V shed 6 bases, J shed 4 bases, and the junction held 9 bases outside the gene matches. In germline, CDR1 is MDHEN, CDR2 SYDVKM. CDR3 DNA sequence: TGTGCCAGCAGATCACCGGGACAGGGGCTATATAATTCACCCCTCCACTTT. Encoded protein: CASRSPGQGLYNSPLHF.

Within the sample, this clone is large. The chain employs TRBV5-1 and TRBJ2-3; 8 bases fit TRBD2. The CDR3 runs 16 residues. V lost 4 bases to trimming and J lost 1 base; unmatched junction nucleotides: 8. Germline CDR1 and CDR2: SGHRS and YFSETQ. The CDR3 region is CASSMGLDERTDTQYF. CDR3 DNA: TGCGCCAGCAGCATGGGACTAGATGAGCGCACAGATACGCAGTATTTT.

The chain is built from TRBV19 and TRBJ1-5; D ambiguous. The germline V gene encodes CDR1 LNHDA and CDR2 SQIVND (reference sequence). Trimming took off 5 bases at V and 0 bases at J, with 14 bases between the two ends. The CDR3 consists of 16 residues. CDR3 sequence reads: CASSWGARDSNQPQHF. The CDR3 DNA reads TGTGCCAGTAGTTGGGGAGCACGTGATAGCAATCAGCCCCAGCATTTT.

The rearrangement uses TRBV14 and TRBJ2-3, with D unclear. V shed 5 bases and J shed 1 base, with 7 bases lying between them. The CDR3 consists of 13 residues. CDR1 is SGHDN and CDR2 is FVKESK in the germline V gene. The CDR3 is CASSEVGTDTQYF. As DNA, the CDR3 is TGTGCCAGCAGCGAAGTTGGCACAGATACGCAGTATTTT.

The J gene is TRBJ2-1, the V gene TRBV13; 11 nucleotides line up with TRBD2. Germline trimming cut 6 bases from V and 0 bases from J; bases unmatched to any gene: 13. Germline assignment: CDR1 PRHDT and CDR2 FYEKMQ (reference sequence). The CDR3 is 19 amino acids. Written as DNA, the CDR3 is TGTGCCAGCAGTCATAACTCCGGGACTAGCGGCAGCTCCTACAATGAGCAGTTCTTC. This translates into CASSHNSGTSGSSYNEQFF.

The rearrangement uses TRBV28 and TRBJ1-4; D call uncertain. The CDR3 extends over 11 amino acids. Germline values: CDR1 MDHEN, CDR2 SYDVKM. Trimming pared 3 bases from V and 8 bases from J, leaving 4 bases between. CDR3 protein: CASSFMEKLFF. In DNA form, the CDR3 reads TGTGCCAGCAGTTTTATGGAAAAACTGTTTTTT.

This chain uses TRBV28 with TRBJ2-7; TRBD1 aligns across 9 bases. The CDR3 runs 17 residues. The germline gives CDR1 MDHEN, CDR2 SYDVKM. V shed 3 bases, J shed 0 bases, and the junction held 9 bases outside the gene matches. The CDR3 spells CASSFPTGGGSSYEQYF. CDR3 sequence (DNA): TGTGCCAGCAGTTTCCCAACAGGGGGCGGCAGCTCCTACGAGCAGTACTTC.

This clone was found once. J is TRBJ1-1 and V is TRBV9; tentative D call: TRBD1 (6 bases). In germline, CDR1 is SGDLS, CDR2 YYNGEE. CDR3 length: 12 residues. The V end lost 4 bases, the J end lost 8 bases, and 12 bases lay between the germline ends. CDR3: CASSRGRDEAFF. The CDR3 DNA follows: TGTGCCAGCAGCCGGGGGCGGGACGAAGCTTTCTTT.

By frequency in the sample, this clone is large. The V and J genes are TRBV18 and TRBJ1-5; D gene ambiguous. Germline values: CDR1 KGHSH, CDR2 LQKENI. V was clipped by 3 bases and J by 7 bases, with 10 bases between them. The CDR3 runs to 13 residues. CDR3 amino acids: CASSPPAGQPQHF. In DNA, the CDR3 is TGTGCCAGCTCACCGCCCGCGGGGCAGCCCCAGCATTTT.